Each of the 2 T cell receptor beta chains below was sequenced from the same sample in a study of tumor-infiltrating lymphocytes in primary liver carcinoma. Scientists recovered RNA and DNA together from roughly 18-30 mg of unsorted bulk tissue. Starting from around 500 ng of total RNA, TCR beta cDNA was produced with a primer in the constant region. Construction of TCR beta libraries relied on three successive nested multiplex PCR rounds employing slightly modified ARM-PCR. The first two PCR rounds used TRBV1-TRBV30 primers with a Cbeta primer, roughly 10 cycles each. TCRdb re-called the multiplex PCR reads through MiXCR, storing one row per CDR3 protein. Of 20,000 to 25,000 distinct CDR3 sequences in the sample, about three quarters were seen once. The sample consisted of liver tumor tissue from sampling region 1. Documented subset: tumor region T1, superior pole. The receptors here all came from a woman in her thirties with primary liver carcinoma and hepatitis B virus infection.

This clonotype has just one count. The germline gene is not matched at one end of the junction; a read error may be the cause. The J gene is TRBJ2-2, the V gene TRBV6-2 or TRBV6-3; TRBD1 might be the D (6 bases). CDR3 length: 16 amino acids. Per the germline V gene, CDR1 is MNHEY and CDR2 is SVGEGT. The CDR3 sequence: CASSYSHGQTTGDFVF. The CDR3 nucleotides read TGTGCCAGTAGTTACTCACACGGACAGACCACCGGTGATTTTGTTTTT.

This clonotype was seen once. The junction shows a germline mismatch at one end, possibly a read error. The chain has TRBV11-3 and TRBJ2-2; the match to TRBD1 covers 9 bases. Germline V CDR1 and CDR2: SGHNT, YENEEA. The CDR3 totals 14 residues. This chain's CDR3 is CASSSYRGPGGLFF. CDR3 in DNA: TGTGCCAGCAGCTCCTACAGGGGGCCCGGGGGGCTGTTTTTT.